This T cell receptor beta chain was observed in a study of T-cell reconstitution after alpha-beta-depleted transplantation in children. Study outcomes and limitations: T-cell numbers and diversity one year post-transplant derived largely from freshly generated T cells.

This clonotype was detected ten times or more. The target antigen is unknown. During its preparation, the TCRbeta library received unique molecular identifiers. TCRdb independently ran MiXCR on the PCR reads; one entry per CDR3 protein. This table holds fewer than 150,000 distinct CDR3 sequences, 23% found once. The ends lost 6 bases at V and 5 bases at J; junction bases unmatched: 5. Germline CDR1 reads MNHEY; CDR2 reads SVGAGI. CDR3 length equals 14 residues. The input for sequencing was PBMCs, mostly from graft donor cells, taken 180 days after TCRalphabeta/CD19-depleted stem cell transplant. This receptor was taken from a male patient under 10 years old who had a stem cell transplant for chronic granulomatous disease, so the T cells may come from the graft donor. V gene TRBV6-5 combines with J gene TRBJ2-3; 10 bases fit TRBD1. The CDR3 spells CASSPGQGGDTQYF. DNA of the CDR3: TGTGCCAGCAGCCCCGGACAGGGGGGAGATACGCAGTATTTT.